Shown below are 25 T cell receptor beta chains from a single sample sequenced in a study of T cells in Graves' hyperthyroidism and ophthalmopathy. The investigators amplified TCR beta CDR3 regions from RNA transcripts. The TCR CDR3 first-round RT-PCR relied on the HTBI primer set. One entry per CDR3 protein results from TCRdb running MiXCR on the multiplex PCR reads. Among approximately 700,000 distinct CDR3 sequences listed, about 16% were seen once. Sequencing was performed on blood. The receptors originated from a young man with Graves' hyperthyroidism.

V is TRBV20-1 and J is TRBJ2-2; D is perhaps TRBD1 (5 bases). Germline V gene lookup returns CDR1 DFQATT and CDR2 SNEGSKA (reference sequence). The CDR3 has 14 amino acids. V gave up 3 bases and J gave up 1 base, with 9 bases separating them. The CDR3 reads CSASRGQNTGELFF. The DNA of the CDR3 is TGCAGTGCTAGTCGCGGACAGAACACCGGGGAGCTGTTTTTT.

The table lists this clonotype with a few counts. The DNA for the CDR3 is TGTGCCAGCAGTGGCCCCGGGCGGGATTGTCAGTACTTC. This codes for CASSGPGRDCQYF. The chain couples TRBV6-2 or TRBV6-3 to TRBJ2-4, with a possible D match to TRBD2 (6 bases). This CDR3 comprises 13 residues. Trimming pared 5 bases from V and 12 bases from J, leaving 17 bases between. From germline, CDR1 is MNHEY and CDR2 SVGEGT.

This clonotype was detected ten times or more. This chain uses TRBV30 with TRBJ1-1, with D maybe TRBD1 (6 bases). Germline V gives CDR1 GTSNPN, CDR2 SVGIG (reference sequence). This CDR3 region has 15 residues. V was trimmed by 3 bases and J by 3 bases, leaving 17 bases between them. The CDR3: CAWSLWGREDTEAFF. CDR3 nucleotides: TGTGCCTGGAGCCTTTGGGGGCGGGAGGACACTGAAGCTTTCTTT. Full variable domain (rest looked up from reference TRBV30 and TRBJ1-1): SQTIHQWPATLVQPVGSPLSLECTVEGTSNPNLYWYRQAAGRGLQLLFYSVGIGQISSEVPQNLSASRPQDRQFILSSKKLLLSDSGFYLCAWSLWGREDTEAFFGQGTRLTVV.

This clonotype was detected ten times or more. This chain joins TRBV27 and TRBJ2-2; D ambiguous. Germline assignment: CDR1 MNHEY and CDR2 SMNVEV (reference sequence). CDR3 size: 14 residues. Trimming pared 5 bases from V and 3 bases from J, leaving 10 bases between. The CDR3 region is CASSPTRYTGELFF. DNA for the CDR3: TGTGCCAGCAGTCCGACGAGGTACACCGGGGAGCTGTTTTTT.

This clonotype was seen only a few times. The gene calls are TRBV20-1 and TRBJ2-5; 9 nucleotides align to TRBD1. The trim removed 4 bases at V and 5 bases at J, leaving 8 bases unmatched. The CDR3 sequence is 14 residues long. CDR1 is DFQATT and CDR2 is SNEGSKA in the germline V gene (reference sequence). CDR3 coding DNA: TGCAGTGCTATACCGGGACAGGGCCGGGAGACCCAGTACTTC. This encodes CSAIPGQGRETQYF.

This clonotype was seen ten or more times. The CDR3 bases are TGTGCCAGCAGTGAACTACAGCTTAATGAAAAACTGTTTTTT. Protein product: CASSELQLNEKLFF. This sequence joins TRBV2 and TRBJ1-4; no clear D. CDR1 and CDR2 from the germline V gene are SNHLY and FYNNEI. V shed 2 bases and J shed 4 bases, with 8 bases lying between them. This CDR3 comprises 14 residues.

The gene calls are TRBV25-1 and TRBJ1-1; TRBD1 matches at 8 bases. Germline-derived CDR1 and CDR2 are MGHDK and SYGVNS. Germline trimming cut 3 bases from V and 5 bases from J; bases unmatched to any gene: 5. The CDR3 contains 14 residues. The CDR3 loop reads CASSDWTGRTEAFF. The CDR3 nucleotides are TGTGCCAGCAGTGACTGGACAGGGAGGACTGAAGCTTTCTTT.

The sample holds many counts of this clonotype. The chain uses TRBV20-1 and TRBJ2-3; tentatively, D is TRBD1 or TRBD2 (6 bases each). This CDR3 has 14 residues. Per germline, CDR1 DFQATT and CDR2 SNEGSKA (reference sequence). Trimming cost V 6 bases and J 1 base, with 14 bases left between them. The chain's CDR3 is CSAAQRGGTDTQYF. Here the CDR3 DNA reads TGCAGTGCAGCTCAGAGGGGGGGCACAGATACGCAGTATTTT.

This sequence joins TRBV28 and TRBJ1-4; a weak D match, TRBD1 (6 bases). The CDR3 is made up of 14 amino acids. CDR1 is MDHEN, CDR2 SYDVKM, per germline. V lost 5 bases and J lost 7, with 14 bases in between. As DNA, the CDR3 is TGTGCCAGCAGTATACCGACAGGCAGTGAAAAACTGTTTTTT. Its protein is CASSIPTGSEKLFF.

This clonotype was recorded many times. The genes are TRBV2 and TRBJ1-4; 10 bases agree with TRBD1. From germline, CDR1 is SNHLY and CDR2 FYNNEI. The CDR3 is 19 residues long. V shed 2 bases, J shed 5 bases, and the junction held 14 bases outside the gene matches. CDR3 sequence (DNA): TGTGCCAGCAGTGAACCCCAAGATTGGACAGGGGGAGGAAATGAAAAACTGTTTTTT. It specifies CASSEPQDWTGGGNEKLFF. Combining the CDR3 with reference TRBV2 and TRBJ1-4 gives the whole variable domain EPEVTQTPSHQVTQMGQEVILRCVPISNHLYFYWYRQILGQKVEFLVSFYNNEISEKSEIFDDQFSVERPDGSNFTLKIRSTKLEDSAMYFCASSEPQDWTGGGNEKLFFGSGTQLSVL.

This clonotype has at least ten counts. The J gene is TRBJ2-5, the V gene TRBV12-5; 10 bases fit TRBD1. V was pared by 6 bases and J by 4 bases, with 8 bases of the junction left unmatched. Germline CDR1 is LGHNT and CDR2 is FRNRAP. The CDR3 covers 15 residues. The CDR3 coding sequence is TGTGCTAGTGGAGCCGGGACAGGGGCCGGAGAGACCCAGTACTTC. Protein product: CASGAGTGAGETQYF.

The chain carries TRBV29-1 and TRBJ2-5; D is tentatively TRBD1 or TRBD2 (6 bases each). Looked up from germline, CDR1 is SQVTM and CDR2 is ANQGSEA. Trimming took off 3 bases at V and 5 bases at J, with 16 bases between the two ends. This CDR3 is built from 14 residues. DNA of the CDR3: TGCAGCGTTGATTTGGAGGGGGTAGCTGAGACCCAGTACTTC. Amino acids: CSVDLEGVAETQYF.

The chain uses TRBV19 and TRBJ1-5; TRBD1 agrees at 11 bases. Germline assignment: CDR1 LNHDA and CDR2 SQIVND (reference sequence). The CDR3 runs 17 residues. The J segment lost 2 bases and the V segment lost 4 bases, leaving 7 bases of the junction unmatched. As DNA, the CDR3 is TGTGCCAGTAGTACGCGGACAGGGGGCTTCGGCAATCAGCCCCAGCATTTT. This sequence encodes CASSTRTGGFGNQPQHF.

The rearrangement joins TRBV19 to TRBJ2-7; 9 bases fit TRBD1. After removal of 3 bases from V and 4 bases from J, the junction contained 7 bases not matched to a gene. Germline V gives CDR1 LNHDA, CDR2 SQIVND (reference sequence). The CDR3 contains 15 residues. The CDR3 spells CASSITGTGTYEQYF. In DNA form, the CDR3 reads TGTGCCAGTAGTATCACCGGGACAGGGACTTACGAGCAGTACTTC. The complete variable domain, with remaining parts taken from reference TRBV19 and TRBJ2-7, reads DGGITQSPKYLFRKEGQNVTLSCEQNLNHDAMYWYRQDPGQGLRLIYYSQIVNDFQKGDIAEGYSVSREKKESFPLTVTSAQKNPTAFYLCASSITGTGTYEQYFGPGTRLTVT.

The chain uses TRBV6-1 and TRBJ2-1, with D uncertain. Deletions cut 6 bases from V and 0 bases from J, with 12 bases between. The length of the CDR3 is 15 residues. Per germline, CDR1 MNHNS and CDR2 SASEGT. The CDR3 DNA reads TGTGCCAGCAGCCCGATAGCCAGCTCCTACAATGAGCAGTTCTTC. Translated, it gives CASSPIASSYNEQFF.

The sample holds many counts of this clonotype. This chain joins TRBV28 and TRBJ2-1; D gene unclear. The V end was cut by 3 bases, the J end by 0 bases, with 12 bases between. Germline CDR1 reads MDHEN; CDR2 reads SYDVKM. The CDR3 sequence is 16 residues long. CDR3 region: CASSFRRRSSYNEQFF. In DNA form, the CDR3 reads TGTGCCAGCAGTTTTCGCAGGCGAAGCTCCTACAATGAGCAGTTCTTC.

This rearrangement joins TRBV5-1 to TRBJ2-7; 7 nucleotides match TRBD2. From germline, CDR1 is SGHRS and CDR2 YFSETQ. J gave up 1 base and V 2 bases, and 6 bases lay outside the gene matches. This CDR3 has 15 residues. The CDR3 loop reads CASSFSGIASYEQYF. CDR3 DNA: TGCGCCAGCAGCTTCAGCGGGATAGCATCCTACGAGCAGTACTTC. The variable domain in full, with the rest retrieved from reference TRBV5-1 and TRBJ2-7, is KAGVTQTPRYLIKTRGQQVTLSCSPISGHRSVSWYQQTPGQGLQFLFEYFSETQRNKGNFPGRFSGRQFSNSRSEMNVSTLELGDSALYLCASSFSGIASYEQYFGPGTRLTVT.

The chain couples TRBV6-4 to TRBJ1-2; D may be TRBD1 (6 bases). This CDR3 is 14 amino acids long. Germline loops: CDR1 MRHNA, CDR2 SNTAGT. The V end was cut by 8 bases, the J end by 6 bases, with 19 bases between. The CDR3 DNA sequence: TGTGCCAGCGGGCGGTCTGGACAGATTAATGGCTACACCTTC. Its translation: CASGRSGQINGYTF.

The chain combines TRBV7-9 with TRBJ1-1; the D is unclear. V lost 6 bases, J lost 4 bases, and 9 bases lay in between. Per the germline V gene, CDR1 is SEHNR and CDR2 is FQNEAQ (reference sequence). This CDR3 is built from 12 residues. The CDR3 reads CASSLSATEAFF. The CDR3 region has the DNA TGTGCCAGCAGTCTTAGCGCCACTGAAGCTTTCTTT.

This clonotype was recorded only once. The DNA for the CDR3 is TGTGCCAGCTCACCATTTTCTCGCTCCGCGGGAGCCTCAAATGAGCAGTTCTTC. Encoded protein: CASSPFSRSAGASNEQFF. V and J are TRBV18 and TRBJ2-1, with 7 bases lining up with TRBD2. Germline V gene sequence: CDR1 KGHSH, CDR2 LQKENI. V was clipped by 2 bases and J by 7 bases; unmatched bases: 17. The CDR3 sequence is 18 residues long.

The chain couples TRBV29-1 to TRBJ2-3; 8 bases agree with TRBD2. V lost 4 bases to trimming and J lost 2 bases; unmatched junction nucleotides: 8. This CDR3 has 15 residues. The germline gives CDR1 SQVTM, CDR2 ANQGSEA. CDR3 in amino acids: CSVAGTSADTDTQYF. The DNA of the CDR3 is TGCAGCGTTGCCGGGACTAGTGCAGACACAGATACGCAGTATTTT.

The chain joins TRBV7-3 to TRBJ1-6; D is unresolved. In germline, CDR1 is SGHTA, CDR2 FQGTGA. Trimming took off 1 base at V and 10 bases at J, with 8 bases between the two ends. This CDR3 contains 13 residues. The CDR3 DNA reads TGTGCCAGCAGCTTAATAGGAGGGTCACCCCTCCACTTT. Its translation is CASSLIGGSPLHF.

The gene calls are TRBV29-1 and TRBJ1-1; 7 bases map to TRBD1. Germline CDR1 is SQVTM and CDR2 is ANQGSEA. The CDR3 has 12 residues. The CDR3 DNA is TGCAGTACAGGGGCCGGGAACACTGAAGCTTTCTTT. It codes for CSTGAGNTEAFF.

This clonotype has at least ten counts. The chain carries TRBV6-5 and TRBJ2-2, with D possibly TRBD2 on 7 matching bases. The CDR3 extends over 15 amino acids. Trimming took 2 bases from V and 6 from J, leaving 13 bases between them. Germline CDR1 and CDR2: MNHEY and SVGAGI. The DNA for the CDR3 is TGTGCCAGCAGTTACGAAGGGGGGGGGGCCGGGGAGCTGTTTTTT. This gives the protein CASSYEGGGAGELFF.

The chain employs TRBV29-1 and TRBJ2-7, with TRBD2 matching over 7 bases. Germline V gene data show CDR1 as SQVTM and CDR2 as ANQGSEA. This CDR3 has 14 amino acids. V lost 7 bases and J lost 2; bases outside the gene matches: 11. This chain's CDR3 is CSASGRGGTYEQYF. CDR3 coding DNA: TGCAGCGCCTCAGGGAGGGGAGGCACCTACGAGCAGTACTTC.